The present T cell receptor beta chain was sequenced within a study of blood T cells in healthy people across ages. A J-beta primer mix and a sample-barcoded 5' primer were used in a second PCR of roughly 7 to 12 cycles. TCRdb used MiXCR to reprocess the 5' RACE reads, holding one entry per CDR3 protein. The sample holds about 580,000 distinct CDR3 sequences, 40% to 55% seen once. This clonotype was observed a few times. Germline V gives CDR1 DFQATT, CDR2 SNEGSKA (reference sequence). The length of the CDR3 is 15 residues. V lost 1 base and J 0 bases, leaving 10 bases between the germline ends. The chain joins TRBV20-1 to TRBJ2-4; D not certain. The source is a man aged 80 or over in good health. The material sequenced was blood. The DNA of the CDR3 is TGCAGTGCTAGAGTAAGGCGACTAGCCAAAAACATTCAGTACTTC. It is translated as CSARVRRLAKNIQYF.